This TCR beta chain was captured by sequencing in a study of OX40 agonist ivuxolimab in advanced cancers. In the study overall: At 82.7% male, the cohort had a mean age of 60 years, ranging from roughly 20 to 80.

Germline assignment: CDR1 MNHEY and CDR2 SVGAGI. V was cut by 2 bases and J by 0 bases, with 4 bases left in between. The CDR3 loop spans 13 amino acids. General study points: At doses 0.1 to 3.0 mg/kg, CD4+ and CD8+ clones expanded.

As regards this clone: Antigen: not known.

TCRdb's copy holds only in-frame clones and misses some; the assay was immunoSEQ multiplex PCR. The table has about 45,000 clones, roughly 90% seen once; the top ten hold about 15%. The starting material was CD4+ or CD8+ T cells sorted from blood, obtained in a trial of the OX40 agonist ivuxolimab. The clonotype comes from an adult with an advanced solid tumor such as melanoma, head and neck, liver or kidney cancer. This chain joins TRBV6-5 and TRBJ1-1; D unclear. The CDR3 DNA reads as TGTGCCAGCAGTTACGGAATGAACACTGAAGCTTTCTTT. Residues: CASSYGMNTEAFF.